This T cell receptor (beta chain) comes out of a study of blood T cells in healthy people across ages. Background on the study: Template switching caught about one barcoded beta molecule for each two T cells.

Study-wide results and limits: Both higher diversity and more naive CD4+ cells marked long-lived donors when set against aged donors. A conclusive naive versus antigen-experienced comparison was prevented by the unsorted PBMCs. The study lacked donor CMV status, which possibly confounded expanded clonotype changes.

Sample-barcoded 5' priming and a J-beta primer mix drove a second PCR of roughly 6 to 12 cycles. TCRdb re-analysed the 5' RACE reads in MiXCR, keeping a single row per CDR3 protein. The table shows hundreds of thousands of distinct CDR3 sequences, with approximately 30% occurring only once. CDR3 size: 12 residues. This clonotype came up many times. Its antigen is not identified. Specimen: blood. This receptor was taken from a woman older than 75 in good health. This sequence joins TRBV21-1 and TRBJ1-5. TRBV21-1 is designated a pseudogene. CDR3 protein: CASSKDNQPQHF. CDR3 DNA sequence: TGTGCCAGCAGCAAAGACAATCAGCCCCAGCATTTT.